This T cell receptor beta chain was documented in a study of cytomegalovirus exposure and HLA in healthy donors. The wider study: Per a later analysis, the approximately 690 first-cohort and fewer than 150 validation repertoires shared one platform. Whole-study results and caveats: The study flagged approximately 180 TCR beta chains as cytomegalovirus-associated.

This clone appeared a single time. The antigen remains unidentified. Profiling relied on immunoSEQ multiplex PCR, and the TCRdb table lists in-frame clones only, not all of them. The sample holds roughly 270,000 clones, more than 75% seen once. Looked up from germline, CDR1 is MNHNS and CDR2 is SASEGT. J lost 3 bases, V lost 5 bases, and 6 bases had no gene match. This CDR3 has 15 residues. The receptor comes from a woman under 30 in good health and CMV-seronegative. Source material: PBMCs. The chain couples TRBV6-1 to TRBJ2-4, with TRBD1 matching over 8 bases. CDR3 nucleotide sequence: TGTGCCAGCAGTTCTAAGACAGGGGACAAAAACATTCAGTACTTC. This codes for CASSSKTGDKNIQYF.